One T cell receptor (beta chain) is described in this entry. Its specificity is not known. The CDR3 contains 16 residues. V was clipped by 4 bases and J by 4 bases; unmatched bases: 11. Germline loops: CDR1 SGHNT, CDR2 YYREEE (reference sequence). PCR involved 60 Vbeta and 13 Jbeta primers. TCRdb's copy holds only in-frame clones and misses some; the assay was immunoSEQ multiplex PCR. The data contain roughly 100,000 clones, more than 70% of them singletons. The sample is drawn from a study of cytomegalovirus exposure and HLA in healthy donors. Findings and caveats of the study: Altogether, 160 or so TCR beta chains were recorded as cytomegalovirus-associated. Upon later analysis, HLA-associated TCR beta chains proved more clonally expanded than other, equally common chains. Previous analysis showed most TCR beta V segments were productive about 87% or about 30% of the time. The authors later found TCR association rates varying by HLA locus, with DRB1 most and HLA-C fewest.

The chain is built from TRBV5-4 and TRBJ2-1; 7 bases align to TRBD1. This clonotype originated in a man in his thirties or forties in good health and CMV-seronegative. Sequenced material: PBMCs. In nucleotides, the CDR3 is TGTGCCAGCAGCGCCGAGCGACAGGGATCGTACAATGAGCAGTTCTTC. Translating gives CASSAERQGSYNEQFF. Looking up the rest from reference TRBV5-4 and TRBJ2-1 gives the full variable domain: ETGVTQSPTHLIKTRGQQVTLRCSSQSGHNTVSWYQQALGQGPQFIFQYYREEENGRGNFPPRFSGLQFPNYSSELNVNALELDDSALYLCASSAERQGSYNEQFFGPGTRLTVL.